The 10 T cell receptor beta chains given below trace back to one sample, sequenced in a study of CD8+CD57+ T cells in acquired aplastic anemia. The study profiled TCR beta VDJ and CDR3 using genomic DNA as template. TCRdb ran MiXCR on the reads and lists one entry per CDR3 protein. The sample contains a few hundred thousand distinct CDR3 sequences, approximately 57% of which appear only once. Sequencing was carried out using sorted CD4+, CD8+, or CD8+CD57+ T cells (not recorded which) from PBMCs. Receptors originate from a human donor in good health.

The chain combines TRBV10-3 with TRBJ2-2; D is uncertain. Germline V gene data show CDR1 as ENHRY and CDR2 as SYGVKD. V dropped 6 bases and J dropped 5 bases, with 10 bases sitting between them. This CDR3 is 13 amino acids long. CDR3 nucleotide sequence: TGTGCCATCAGACCTAAGAGTACCGGGGAGCTGTTTTTT. Protein: CAIRPKSTGELFF.

In its sample, this clonotype was seen many times. The V and J genes are TRBV20-1 and TRBJ1-2; perhaps TRBD1 as D (6 bases). This CDR3 spans 13 amino acids. Trimming removed 3 bases from V and 7 bases from J, with 15 bases in between. Germline CDR1 and CDR2: DFQATT and SNEGSKA (reference sequence). CDR3 region: CSASWAGEFGYTF. Here the CDR3 DNA reads TGCAGTGCTAGTTGGGCAGGGGAGTTTGGCTACACCTTC.

The chain combines TRBV29-1 with TRBJ2-1, with a possible D match to TRBD2 (6 bases). Germline V lookup: CDR1 SQVTM, CDR2 ANQGSEA. The CDR3 length is 14 residues. The V and J ends lost 5 bases and 3 bases respectively, with 14 bases between them. This CDR3 reads CSVLIQGGYNEQFF. The CDR3 nucleotides are TGCAGCGTTCTCATTCAGGGAGGCTACAATGAGCAGTTCTTC.

This clonotype has just a few counts. CDR3 residues: CSARDQGGGATIETQYF. The DNA of the CDR3 is TGCAGTGCTAGAGATCAAGGGGGCGGGGCGACAATAGAGACCCAGTACTTC. This chain connects TRBV20-1 to TRBJ2-5, with D perhaps TRBD1 (7 bases). Germline values: CDR1 DFQATT, CDR2 SNEGSKA (reference sequence). The CDR3 extends over 17 amino acids. V was trimmed by 0 bases and J by 4 bases, leaving 21 bases between them.

Comment on this clonotype: Given a much more abundant clone one base away, this may be a read error. The rearrangement uses TRBV4-1 and TRBJ1-1, with D unresolved. CDR1 MGHRA and CDR2 YSYEKL come from the germline V gene. The CDR3 extends over 17 amino acids. The ends were cut back, 0 bases at V and 1 base at J, with 15 bases in the middle. In DNA form, the CDR3 reads TGCGCCAGCAGCCAAGATGAGTGGCTTTTGTCGAACACTGAAGCTTTCTTT. As protein: CASSQDEWLLSNTEAFF.

This clonotype was counted only a few times. The V and J genes are TRBV20-1 and TRBJ2-3; tentatively, D is TRBD1 or TRBD2 (5 bases each). Trimming shortened V by 1 base and J by 6 bases, and 8 bases separated the two germline ends. There are 12 residues in the CDR3. Germline V gene lookup returns CDR1 DFQATT and CDR2 SNEGSKA (reference sequence). Here the CDR3 DNA reads TGCAGTGCTAGAGTTGGGACGGATACGCAGTATTTT. Amino acid sequence: CSARVGTDTQYF.

This clonotype was seen a single time. A junction end diverges from the germline sequence, so it may reflect a read error. This rearrangement joins TRBV24-1 to TRBJ2-5, with D hard to call. The germline gives CDR1 KGHDR, CDR2 SFDVKD. The CDR3 is 13 residues long. The CDR3 is CATSDLPEEIQYF. For the CDR3, the DNA is TGTGCCACCAGTGATCTCCCAGAAGAGATCCAGTACTTC.

This clonotype was found a few times. The V call is TRBV7-9, the J call TRBJ2-7; tentatively, D is TRBD1 or TRBD2 (6 bases each). The V end was cut by 11 bases, the J end by 2 bases, with 22 bases between. The germline V gene encodes CDR1 SEHNR and CDR2 FQNEAQ (reference sequence). CDR3 length equals 15 residues. CDR3 sequence: CAGASVDRLAYEQYF. The CDR3 DNA follows: TGTGCCGGAGCCTCAGTGGACAGACTAGCCTACGAGCAGTACTTC. Looking up the rest from reference TRBV7-9 and TRBJ2-7 gives the full variable domain: DTGVSQNPRHKITKRGQNVTFRCDPISEHNRLYWYRQTLGQGPEFLTYFQNEAQLEKSRLLSDRFSAERPKGSFSTLEIQRTEQGDSAMYLCAGASVDRLAYEQYFGPGTRLTVT.

The V gene is TRBV2, the J gene TRBJ2-5; 11 bases match TRBD2. V shed 10 bases and J 4 bases; nucleotides not matched to a gene: 14. This CDR3 contains 16 residues. From germline, CDR1 is SNHLY and CDR2 FYNNEI. The CDR3 bases are TGTGCCACCTCGGCGGATAGCGGGGGGGCTAGAGAGACCCAGTACTTC. This encodes CATSADSGGARETQYF.

This rearrangement joins TRBV7-2 to TRBJ2-7; TRBD1 aligns across 8 bases. Germline CDR1 is SGHTA and CDR2 is FQGNSA. The CDR3 runs to 14 residues. V was pared by 6 bases and J by 4 bases, with 8 bases of the junction left unmatched. CDR3 sequence (DNA): TGTGCCAGCAGTCGGGACAGGCGGGCTTACGAGCAGTACTTC. Protein sequence: CASSRDRRAYEQYF. Combining the CDR3 with reference TRBV7-2 and TRBJ2-7 gives the whole variable domain GAGVSQSPSNKVTEKGKDVELRCDPISGHTALYWYRQSLGQGLEFLIYFQGNSAPDKSGLPSDRFSAERTGGSVSTLTIQRTQQEDSAVYLCASSRDRRAYEQYFGPGTRLTVT.